This T cell receptor beta chain stems from a study of blood T cell repertoires in COVID-19 (dated by TCRdb to about 2020). At the level of the whole study: Samples from collaborators originated in the United States, Italy and Spain and spanned both the acute and convalescent phases of COVID-19. The samples were drawn from the first 160 participants of the ongoing ImmuneRACE study and from 1,254 subjects provided by 6 global collaborators. The dataset comprised deeply sampled blood TCRbeta repertoires from subjects exposed to, actively infected with, or recovered from COVID-19. The repertoires were released in a freely available public database intended as a resource for research on the immune response to SARS-CoV-2. The prospective study material was composed of cDNA or gDNA derived from T cells, B-cell-depleted T cells, or PBMCs. Where available, HLA class I and class II types were obtained from metadata supplied by the sample provider rather than from assay-based typing. Nearly every sample came with metadata listing a de-identified subject ID, COVID-19 status, age in years and sex. Broader findings and caveats from the paper: The amount of clinical and demographic metadata varied by source and participant and was provided uncurated.

A note on this clone: What antigen it recognizes has not been identified. Qualities for individual bases were not recorded, and no much larger clone is one base off.

The immunoSEQ Assay, a bias-controlled multiplex PCR, was used to amplify TCRbeta CDR3 regions from genomic DNA. In the authors' own workflow: Within the assay, amplification of reference gene primers was used to estimate how many nucleated cells each sample contained. Sequence reads were collapsed and filtered to measure the absolute abundance of every unique TCRbeta CDR3 rearrangement. For each sample, productive Simpson clonality was calculated as the square root of Simpson's diversity index across productive rearrangements. This immuneACCESS table, as held by TCRdb, lists in-frame sequences with V and J called but not all clones. Of the missing ones, under half trace to an unresolved V gene in checked studies; the others have no known cause. V and J calls and clone size are those listed in that table; D and trimming were worked out from the DNA. The sample table lists over 85,000 clones, roughly 90% of them with a count of one. The ten largest clones add up to roughly 2.1% of the sample.

For CDR1 and CDR2, the germline V gene lists SNHLY and FYNNEI. From the cysteine up to the phenylalanine, the CDR3 has a length of 11 residues. Only CDR3 DNA remains: 33 bases, in frame from the first base. V and J lose 8 bases and 3 bases, and a span of 8 bases separates them. In Seattle, one collaborating source enrolled patients while the infection was active and tracked those patients longitudinally over the course of disease. Collaborating institutions collected whole blood in K2EDTA tubes following their own protocols. For TCRbeta analysis, collaborators shipped samples in one of three forms: frozen whole blood, isolated PBMCs, or DNA extracted from either of those sample types.

The chain was built from TRBV2 and TRBJ2-7; no confident D gene assignment can be made. Material for sequencing was peripheral blood. The clonotype comes from a woman between 45 and 65 years old with COVID-19, enrolled during active disease. The DNA sequence follows: TGTGCCAGCCTGTCGGTCTACGAGCAGTACTTC. The translation is CASLSVYEQYF.